This paragraph covers one TCR beta chain sequence. The sample comes from a study of blood T cell repertoires in COVID-19. About the study: Samples representing acute and convalescent COVID-19 were sourced from the United States, Italy and Spain. T cells, B-cell-depleted T cells, or PBMCs supplied cDNA or gDNA.

In terms of age and location, participants ranged from roughly 18 to 95 years and lived in under 30 US areas. The CDR3 has 14 residues. With V trimmed by 2 bases and J by 2 bases, 3 bases remained unmatched. Germline-derived CDR1 and CDR2 are SGHRS and YFSETQ. Original handling: Amplification of reference gene primers was used by the study to estimate nucleated cell counts. Data came from immunoSEQ multiplex PCR; TCRdb stores just in-frame clones and leaves some out. Clonal size and the V and J genes are those of that table, whereas D and trimming came from the DNA. Of 150,000 to 200,000 clones detected, 80% appear once; the ten largest clones hold less than 4%.

The V call is TRBV5-1, the J call TRBJ2-7, with 8 bases fitting TRBD2. Sequencing was done on a sample of PBMCs or T cells enriched from blood (not recorded which). The sequence was obtained from a woman aged 60-70 years who had recovered from COVID-19. CDR3 sequence: CASSFGGGTYEQYF. Here the CDR3 DNA reads TGCGCCAGCAGCTTTGGCGGGGGGACCTACGAGCAGTACTTC.